The clone carrying this TCR beta chain was counted a few times. PCR involved 60 Vbeta and 13 Jbeta primers. The table came from immunoSEQ multiplex PCR; TCRdb's copy has only in-frame clones and leaves some out. This table holds roughly 140,000 clones, around 77% found once. The data derive from a study of cytomegalovirus exposure and HLA in healthy donors. V was cut by 2 bases and J by 5 bases, with 12 bases left in between. CDR3 size: 14 residues. Germline lookup yields CDR1 MNHNS and CDR2 SASEGT. The rearrangement links TRBV6-1 to TRBJ1-1; D is uncertain. The TCR was taken from a woman aged 45 to 65 in good health and CMV-seronegative. What was sequenced was PBMCs. The CDR3 coding sequence is TGTGCCAGCAGTGAATCCAGGATGTGGACTGAAGCTTTCTTT. Its protein is CASSESRMWTEAFF.